This paragraph reports one T cell receptor beta chain. The antigen remains undetermined. The data were taken from a study of monozygotic twins with inflammatory bowel disease. Points from the study as a whole: The data gave no support to a single strong IBD-associated signal or clonotype. There was no way to distinguish the different T cell subtypes.

Germline V CDR1 and CDR2: SGHRS, YFSETQ. The length of the CDR3 is 15 residues. Template switching appended UMIs that held a 6-nucleotide sample barcode. TCRdb re-called the 5' RACE reads, yielding one record per CDR3 amino acid sequence without DNA. The sample includes about 380,000 distinct CDR3 sequences. V is TRBV5-1 and J is TRBJ2-2. Sequencing used blood. This sequence originates from a human donor with ulcerative colitis or Crohn's disease, or a healthy co-twin of an affected twin (not recorded which). The CDR3 is CASSSGTTNTGELFF.